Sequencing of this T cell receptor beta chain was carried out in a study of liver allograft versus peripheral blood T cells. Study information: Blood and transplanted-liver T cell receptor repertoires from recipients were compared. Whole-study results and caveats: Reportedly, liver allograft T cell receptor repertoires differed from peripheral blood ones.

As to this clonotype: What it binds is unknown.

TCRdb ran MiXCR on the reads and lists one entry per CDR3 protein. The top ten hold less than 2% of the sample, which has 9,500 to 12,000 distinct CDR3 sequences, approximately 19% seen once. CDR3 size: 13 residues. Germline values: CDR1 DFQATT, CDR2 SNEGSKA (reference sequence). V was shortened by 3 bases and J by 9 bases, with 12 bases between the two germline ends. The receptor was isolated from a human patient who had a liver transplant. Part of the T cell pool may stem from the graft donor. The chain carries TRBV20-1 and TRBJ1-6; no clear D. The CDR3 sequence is CSARGRSTSPLHF. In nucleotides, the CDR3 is TGCAGTGCTAGGGGCCGGTCCACTTCACCCCTCCACTTT.